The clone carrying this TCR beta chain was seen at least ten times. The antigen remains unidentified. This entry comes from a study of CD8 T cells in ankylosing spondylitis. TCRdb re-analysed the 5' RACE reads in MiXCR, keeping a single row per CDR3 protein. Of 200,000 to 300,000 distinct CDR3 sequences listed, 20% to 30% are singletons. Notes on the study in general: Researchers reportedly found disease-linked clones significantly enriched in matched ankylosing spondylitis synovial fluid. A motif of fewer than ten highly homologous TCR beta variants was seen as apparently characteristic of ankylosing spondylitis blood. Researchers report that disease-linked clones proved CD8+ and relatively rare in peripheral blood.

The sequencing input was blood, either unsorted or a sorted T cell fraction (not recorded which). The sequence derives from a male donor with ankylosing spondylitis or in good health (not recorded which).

As DNA, the CDR3 is TGTGCCATCAGTGAGTCGTTGGTCAGGAGATACAATGAGCAGTTCTTC. Translated: CAISESLVRRYNEQFF. The gene calls are TRBV10-3 and TRBJ2-1; D is uncertain. Germline V gene sequence: CDR1 ENHRY, CDR2 SYGVKD. Trimming removed 0 bases at V and 4 bases at J, with 13 bases between. This CDR3 spans 16 amino acids.